The subject of this entry is one T cell receptor (beta chain). V was clipped by 4 bases and J by 4 bases; unmatched bases: 1. Germline V lookup: CDR1 SGHRS, CDR2 YFSETQ. This CDR3 has 15 residues. The record originates from a study of blood T cell repertoires in COVID-19. Background on the study: Samples representing acute and convalescent COVID-19 were sourced from the United States, Italy and Spain.

Assay used: immunoSEQ multiplex PCR; TCRdb lists only in-frame clones, some missing. The sample contains some 99,000 clones, approximately 87% of which appear only once. The sequence came from a woman in her fifties or sixties with acute or convalescent COVID-19. The chain combines TRBV5-1 with TRBJ2-2; TRBD2 agrees at 13 bases. Sequenced material: peripheral blood. CDR3 DNA sequence: TGCGCCAGCAGCCGACTAGCGGGAGGCACCGGGGAGCTGTTTTTT. Translating it yields CASSRLAGGTGELFF.